Below are 21 T cell receptor beta chains sequenced from a single sample in a study of blood T cell repertoires in COVID-19. Profiled with immunoSEQ multiplex PCR; TCRdb holds only in-frame clones, not every one. The repertoire has about 50,000 clones, around 83% of them found once; the top ten carry about 6%. The sample comprised peripheral blood. The receptors shown here come from a man aged 60-69 years with acute or convalescent COVID-19.

V and J are TRBV12-3 or TRBV12-4 and TRBJ1-1; 8 bases are a match to TRBD1. This CDR3 contains 13 residues. The junction had 6 bases not matched to a gene; V was cut back by 6 bases and J by 6 bases. The CDR3 is CASRASGGSEAFF. CDR3 coding DNA: TGTGCCAGCAGGGCATCAGGGGGCTCTGAAGCTTTCTTT.

The rearrangement uses TRBV5-4 and TRBJ2-3, with D perhaps matching TRBD2 (6 bases). Germline V lookup: CDR1 SGHNT, CDR2 YYREEE (reference sequence). The CDR3 covers 13 residues. The ends were cut back, 5 bases at V and 4 bases at J, with 11 bases in the middle. In DNA, the CDR3 is TGTGCCAGCAGGCCCGGGAGTTCAGATACGCAGTATTTT. Translating it yields CASRPGSSDTQYF.

This clone has just a few counts. The chain combines TRBV3-1 (or the pseudogene TRBV3-2) with TRBJ2-1; maybe TRBD2 (6 bases). This CDR3 has 15 residues. V shed 0 bases and J shed 4 bases, with 10 bases lying between them. The germline CDR1 and CDR2 sequences are LGHDT and YNNKEL (reference sequence). In DNA form, the CDR3 reads TGTGCCAGCAGCCAAGACGGGAGTGGGTACAATGAGCAGTTCTTC. It encodes CASSQDGSGYNEQFF.

The chain joins TRBV7-8 to TRBJ2-2, with 8 bases lining up with TRBD1. The germline V gene has CDR1 SGHVS and CDR2 FQNEAQ. This CDR3 is built from 16 residues. Trimming at V came to 5 bases and at J to 1 base, leaving 6 bases not matched to a gene. The CDR3 nucleotides are TGTGCCAGCAGCCCCCAGGGGGCTAGGAACACCGGGGAGCTGTTTTTT. Protein sequence: CASSPQGARNTGELFF.

The genes are TRBV6-5 and TRBJ1-2; 7 positions match TRBD1. The V and J ends lost 6 bases and 3 bases, in that order; junction bases with no gene match: 7. The germline CDR1 and CDR2 sequences are MNHEY and SVGAGI. The CDR3 is 14 amino acids. CDR3 coding DNA: TGTGCCAGCAGCCGGGACAGCGAAGACTATGGCTACACCTTC. Its protein is CASSRDSEDYGYTF.

This chain uses TRBV7-8 with TRBJ2-1; D unclear. V was shortened by 5 bases and J by 8 bases, with 10 bases between the two germline ends. Germline V lookup: CDR1 SGHVS, CDR2 FQNEAQ. The CDR3 spans 12 residues. As DNA, the CDR3 is TGTGCCAGCAGCGAAAGAAAGCATGAGCAGTTCTTC. This gives the protein CASSERKHEQFF.

This rearrangement joins TRBV6-4 to TRBJ2-2; 13 nucleotides line up with TRBD2. This CDR3 is 15 amino acids long. V shed 6 bases, J shed 6 bases, and the junction held 4 bases outside the gene matches. Germline V gene data show CDR1 as MRHNA and CDR2 as SNTAGT. The CDR3, as DNA: TGTGCCAGCAGCGCCGGACTAGCGGGAGCCGGGGAGCTGTTTTTT. Translating gives CASSAGLAGAGELFF.

V is TRBV10-3 and J is TRBJ1-1, with 9 bases lining up with TRBD1. CDR1 and CDR2 from the germline V gene are ENHRY and SYGVKD. This CDR3 comprises 14 residues. V was pared by 0 bases and J by 4 bases, with 0 bases of the junction left unmatched. The CDR3 region is CAISESTGGTEAFF. The CDR3 DNA sequence: TGTGCCATCAGTGAGTCGACAGGGGGCACTGAAGCTTTCTTT.

The V gene is TRBV10-3, the J gene TRBJ1-2; no definite D call. The CDR3 extends over 12 amino acids. CDR1 and CDR2 from the germline V gene are ENHRY and SYGVKD. The V gene lost 0 bases and the J gene lost 5 bases, with 4 bases spanning the gap. Here the CDR3 reads CAISESEYGYTF. The CDR3 region has the DNA TGTGCCATCAGTGAGTCGGAGTATGGCTACACCTTC.

The chain employs TRBV5-8 and TRBJ2-5; unclear D gene. V was cut by 4 bases and J by 5 bases, with 9 bases left in between. Germline V gene sequence: CDR1 SGHTS, CDR2 YDEGEE. The CDR3 has 12 amino acids. The CDR3 DNA follows: TGTGCCAGCAGCGGAAACGGGGAGACCCAGTACTTC. Its protein product is CASSGNGETQYF.

The genes are TRBV4-1 and TRBJ1-5, with a possible D match to TRBD1 (6 bases). The CDR3 totals 18 residues. Germline lookup yields CDR1 MGHRA and CDR2 YSYEKL. V lost 4 bases and J 0 bases, leaving 19 bases between the germline ends. This chain's CDR3 is CASSLQGPNSYSNQPQHF. The CDR3 bases are TGCGCCAGCAGCCTACAGGGACCGAACTCCTATAGCAATCAGCCCCAGCATTTT.

This clone is a singleton in its sample. V and J are TRBV6-5 and TRBJ2-7; unclear D gene. CDR3 size: 15 residues. Germline V gene data show CDR1 as MNHEY and CDR2 as SVGAGI. V gave up 6 bases and J gave up 0 bases, with 15 bases separating them. The CDR3 nucleotides read TGTGCCAGCAGCCCCCAGAGCGCCACCTCCTACGAGCAGTACTTC. This gives the protein CASSPQSATSYEQYF.

This chain joins TRBV5-5 and TRBJ2-7; D possibly corresponds to TRBD1 (5 bases). Germline V gene sequence: CDR1 SGHKS, CDR2 YYEKEE (reference sequence). The CDR3 contains 14 residues. Trimming cost V 2 bases and J 5 bases, with 14 bases left between them. CDR3 residues: CASSLMQGSHEQYF. CDR3 DNA sequence: TGTGCCAGCAGCTTAATGCAGGGTTCTCACGAGCAGTACTTC.

The V call is TRBV7-3, the J call TRBJ2-2; 9 nucleotides match TRBD1. J lost 2 bases, V lost 5 bases, and 3 bases had no gene match. Germline V gene sequence: CDR1 SGHTA, CDR2 FQGTGA. The CDR3 sequence is 15 residues long. The CDR3 coding sequence is TGTGCCAGCAGCCAGACAGGGGGAAACACCGGGGAGCTGTTTTTT. Encoded protein: CASSQTGGNTGELFF.

The J gene is TRBJ2-7, the V gene TRBV4-1; weak D call: TRBD2 (5 bases). The CDR3 has 15 amino acids. Germline-derived CDR1 and CDR2 are MGHRA and YSYEKL. V gave up 4 bases and J gave up 2 bases, with 15 bases separating them. Here the CDR3 DNA reads TGCGCCAGCAGCCCCTCGGGTGGAGGAACCTACGAGCAGTACTTC. Translated: CASSPSGGGTYEQYF.

The rearrangement joins TRBV7-3 to TRBJ2-5, with D perhaps matching TRBD1 (6 bases). Per germline, CDR1 SGHTA and CDR2 FQGTGA. This CDR3 has 13 amino acids. V lost 3 bases, J lost 7 bases, and 12 bases lay in between. CDR3 sequence: CASSFSGDGTQYF. The CDR3, as DNA: TGTGCCAGCAGCTTTTCAGGGGATGGGACCCAGTACTTC.

This clone appeared a few times. V and J are TRBV2 and TRBJ2-3, with TRBD1 identical over 10 bases. This CDR3 contains 16 residues. Germline CDR1 is SNHLY and CDR2 is FYNNEI. V was clipped by 7 bases and J by 0 bases; unmatched bases: 7. For the CDR3, the DNA is TGTGCCAGCACCAGGGGGACAGGGGCAAGCACAGATACGCAGTATTTT. Translation: CASTRGTGASTDTQYF.

This chain uses TRBV5-5 with TRBJ1-3, with D unclear. V lost 0 bases and J lost 2, with 9 bases in between. CDR3 length: 15 residues. CDR1 is SGHKS, CDR2 YYEKEE, per germline (reference sequence). Here the CDR3 DNA reads TGTGCCAGCAGCTTGGTTACTCCAACTGGAAACACCATATATTTT. Amino acid sequence: CASSLVTPTGNTIYF. The complete variable domain, with remaining parts taken from reference TRBV5-5 and TRBJ1-3, reads DAGVTQSPTHLIKTRGQQVTLRCSPISGHKSVSWYQQVLGQGPQFIFQYYEKEERGRGNFPDRFSARQFPNYSSELNVNALLLGDSALYLCASSLVTPTGNTIYFGEGSWLTVV.

The V and J genes are TRBV18 and TRBJ2-7; possible D gene TRBD2, 6 bases. CDR1 is KGHSH and CDR2 is LQKENI in the germline V gene. There are 16 residues in the CDR3. The V gene lost 1 base and the J gene lost 3 bases, with 16 bases spanning the gap. CDR3 loop: CASSPLSLGLNYEQYF. DNA of the CDR3: TGTGCCAGCTCACCACTTTCTCTGGGACTGAACTACGAGCAGTACTTC.

This sequence joins TRBV11-2 and TRBJ1-2; tentatively, D is TRBD1 (6 bases). This CDR3 spans 13 amino acids. Germline V gives CDR1 SGHAT, CDR2 FQNNGV. The germline V and J ends were trimmed by 5 bases and 5 bases, with 12 bases remaining between them. CDR3 region: CASSQDSNYGYTF. The CDR3 DNA reads as TGTGCCAGCAGCCAGGACAGTAATTATGGCTACACCTTC.

CDR3 bases: TGTGCCACCAGTGATGCCAGGGCTCAAGAGACCCAGTACTTC. It yields the protein CATSDARAQETQYF. The V and J genes are TRBV24-1 and TRBJ2-5; a possible D gene is TRBD1 (5 bases). The germline V and J ends were trimmed by 3 bases and 2 bases, with 9 bases remaining between them. The CDR3 is made up of 14 amino acids. Germline lookup yields CDR1 KGHDR and CDR2 SFDVKD.